A single sample is the source of the 30 T cell receptor beta chains below, sequenced in a study of regulatory and conventional T cells in RAG deficiency. Blood CD4+ CD25-low CD127-high conventional T cells supplied the genomic DNA template. Clones were read by immunoSEQ multiplex PCR, and TCRdb kept only the in-frame ones, dropping some. In the table there are roughly 10,000 clones, about 94% of which are singletons. Sample: CD4+ effector T cells sorted from blood. The origin of the receptors is a human donor with RAG deficiency presenting as severe combined immunodeficiency.

This chain joins TRBV9 and TRBJ2-2; TRBD1 is a possible D gene (5 bases). The CDR3 sequence is 15 residues long. Trimming cost V 0 bases and J 5 bases, with 11 bases left between them. The germline gives CDR1 SGDLS, CDR2 YYNGEE. CDR3 sequence (DNA): TGTGCCAGCAGCGTAGAGGGGAAAAGAACCGGGGAGCTGTTTTTT. It translates to CASSVEGKRTGELFF.

The CDR3 loop reads CASSSGRADTQYF. In DNA form, the CDR3 reads TGTGCCAGCAGCAGCGGGAGGGCAGATACGCAGTATTTT. The genes are TRBV4-2 and TRBJ2-3; the match to TRBD2 covers 10 bases. The V gene end was trimmed by 5 bases and the J gene end by 4 bases; junction bases not matched to a gene: 0. CDR1 LGHNA and CDR2 YNFKEQ come from the germline V gene. This CDR3 comprises 13 residues.

V and J are TRBV5-1 and TRBJ2-1; weak D call: TRBD2 (6 bases). The CDR3 totals 14 residues. Germline CDR1 and CDR2: SGHRS and YFSETQ. V was trimmed by 5 bases and J by 8 bases, leaving 17 bases between them. The CDR3 reads CASRPFSGVHEQFF. The CDR3, as DNA: TGCGCCAGCAGGCCCTTTTCGGGGGTTCATGAGCAGTTCTTC. The full variable domain, completed using reference TRBV5-1 and TRBJ2-1, is KAGVTQTPRYLIKTRGQQVTLSCSPISGHRSVSWYQQTPGQGLQFLFEYFSETQRNKGNFPGRFSGRQFSNSRSEMNVSTLELGDSALYLCASRPFSGVHEQFFGPGTRLTVL.

The chain is built from TRBV7-3 and TRBJ2-3, with a weak D call TRBD1 (7 bases). The germline V and J ends were trimmed by 3 bases and 0 bases, with 10 bases remaining between them. CDR3 length: 15 amino acids. Germline CDR1 SGHTA, CDR2 FQGTGA. The chain's CDR3 is CASSFQGGSTDTQYF. In DNA, the CDR3 is TGTGCCAGCAGCTTCCAGGGGGGAAGCACAGATACGCAGTATTTT.

This sequence joins TRBV27 and TRBJ1-1; no clear D gene. V lost 5 bases to trimming and J lost 11 bases, with 24 bases between them. The CDR3 is 15 amino acids. CDR1 and CDR2 (germline): MNHEY, SMNVEV (reference sequence). The CDR3 sequence: CASSPPGFASWGAFF. CDR3 coding DNA: TGTGCCAGCAGTCCTCCAGGATTTGCGTCCTGGGGTGCTTTCTTT.

A remark on this clone: A read error may produce the germline difference seen at one junction end. V is TRBV29-1 and J is TRBJ2-2, with TRBD2 as a possible D gene (5 bases). CDR3 length: 11 amino acids. Germline CDR1 is SQVTM and CDR2 is ANQGSEA. The CDR3 DNA follows: TGCAGCGTTAGTATGACCGGGGAGCTGTTTTTC. Its protein product is CSVSMTGELFF.

This clone came up once. V gene TRBV10-3 combines with J gene TRBJ2-5; D is unclear. CDR1 and CDR2 from the germline V gene are ENHRY and SYGVKD. The CDR3 consists of 13 residues. Trimming cost V 0 bases and J 3 bases, with 5 bases left between them. The CDR3 DNA is TGTGCCATCAGTGAGTCCAGAGAAGAGACCCAGTACTTC. This encodes CAISESREETQYF.

The rearrangement joins TRBV30 to TRBJ2-7; D is unclear. The CDR3 has 11 residues. CDR1 and CDR2 (germline): GTSNPN, SVGIG (reference sequence). Trimming removed 1 base at V and 2 bases at J, with 3 bases between. The CDR3, as DNA: TGTGCCTGGAGTGACCCCTACGAGCAGTACTTC. Translated: CAWSDPYEQYF.

This clone was seen a handful of times. The chain joins TRBV10-1 to TRBJ2-7; TRBD1 might be the D (6 bases). The CDR3 extends over 16 amino acids. The germline V and J ends were trimmed by 0 bases and 0 bases, with 12 bases remaining between them. From germline, CDR1 is WNHNN and CDR2 SYGVQD (reference sequence). CDR3 nucleotide sequence: TGCGCCAGCAGTGAGTCTCCACAGGGTTACTCCTACGAGCAGTACTTC. It translates to CASSESPQGYSYEQYF.

The rearrangement uses TRBV4-3 and TRBJ1-1, with 8 positions matching TRBD1. CDR1 is LGHNA, CDR2 YSLEER, per germline. With V trimmed by 0 bases and J by 0 bases, 6 bases remained unmatched. The CDR3 covers 17 residues. The CDR3 coding sequence is TGCGCCAGCAGCCAAGACAGGGGGCCCTTCATGAACACTGAAGCTTTCTTT. Protein: CASSQDRGPFMNTEAFF.

This clone was counted a single time. The chain couples TRBV18 to TRBJ1-4; TRBD1 is a possible D gene (6 bases). With 6 bases removed from V and 0 bases from J, the gap between germline ends came to 14 bases. CDR3 length equals 16 residues. The germline gives CDR1 KGHSH, CDR2 LQKENI. The DNA for the CDR3 is TGTGCCAGCTCGCAACGGGGGCTTGCAACTAATGAAAAACTGTTTTTT. It codes for CASSQRGLATNEKLFF.

The genes are TRBV7-2 and TRBJ1-4; unclear D gene. Germline CDR1 is SGHTA and CDR2 is FQGNSA. The CDR3 is made up of 16 amino acids. V was shortened by 3 bases and J by 1 base, with 12 bases between the two germline ends. The CDR3 DNA is TGTGCCAGCAGCTTCGGCGCATGGGGAACTAATGAAAAACTGTTTTTT. Encoded protein: CASSFGAWGTNEKLFF.

The chain uses TRBV15 and TRBJ2-5; unclear D gene. From germline, CDR1 is LNHNV and CDR2 YYDKDF (reference sequence). The V gene lost 1 base and the J gene lost 7 bases, with 10 bases spanning the gap. The CDR3 totals 13 residues. The CDR3 nucleotides read TGTGCCACCAGCAGAGTTAAGGATGGGACCCAGTACTTC. It encodes CATSRVKDGTQYF. The complete variable domain, with remaining parts taken from reference TRBV15 and TRBJ2-5, reads DAMVIQNPRYQVTQFGKPVTLSCSQTLNHNVMYWYQQKSSQAPKLLFHYYDKDFNNEADTPDNFQSRRPNTSFCFLDIRSPGLGDTAMYLCATSRVKDGTQYFGPGTRLLVL.

Points on this clone: This sample also contains other DNA sequences that code for the same CDR3. The chain combines TRBV4-3 with TRBJ2-5; 7 nucleotides agree with TRBD1. The CDR3 loop spans 14 amino acids. Losses at the gene ends were 3 bases for V and 1 base for J; bases not matched to a gene: 2. Germline V gene sequence: CDR1 LGHNA, CDR2 YSLEER. CDR3 bases: TGCGCCAGCAGCCAGAACAGGGGCCAAGAGACCCAGTACTTC. Protein product: CASSQNRGQETQYF.

This chain connects TRBV15 to TRBJ2-3, with D maybe TRBD1 (5 bases). Looked up from germline, CDR1 is LNHNV and CDR2 is YYDKDF (reference sequence). The germline V and J ends were trimmed by 2 bases and 5 bases, with 5 bases remaining between them. The CDR3 spans 12 residues. In DNA form, the CDR3 reads TGTGCCACCAGCAGACAGGGAGATACGCAGTATTTT. Amino acids: CATSRQGDTQYF. Supplemented by reference TRBV15 and TRBJ2-3, the full variable domain reads DAMVIQNPRYQVTQFGKPVTLSCSQTLNHNVMYWYQQKSSQAPKLLFHYYDKDFNNEADTPDNFQSRRPNTSFCFLDIRSPGLGDTAMYLCATSRQGDTQYFGPGTRLTVL.

Here the CDR3 reads CASSYQRNTGELFF. CDR3 bases: TGTGCCAGCAGTTATCAGCGAAACACCGGGGAGCTGTTTTTT. The V and J genes are TRBV6-6 and TRBJ2-2, with D unclear. This CDR3 is built from 14 residues. V was pared by 3 bases and J by 2 bases, with 7 bases between. Germline V lookup: CDR1 MNHNY, CDR2 SVGAGI (reference sequence).

The rearrangement joins TRBV9 to TRBJ2-3; 12 nucleotides line up with TRBD1. CDR1 is SGDLS and CDR2 is YYNGEE in the germline V gene. This CDR3 comprises 16 residues. The V segment lost 6 bases and the J segment 4 bases; nucleotides outside the gene matches: 9. DNA of the CDR3: TGTGCCAGCAATACTGGGACAGGGGGCGAGGCAGATACGCAGTATTTT. Protein sequence: CASNTGTGGEADTQYF. The whole variable domain, filled in from reference TRBV9 and TRBJ2-3, reads DSGVTQTPKHLITATGQRVTLRCSPRSGDLSVYWYQQSLDQGLQFLIQYYNGEERAKGNILERFSAQQFPDLHSELNLSSLELGDSALYFCASNTGTGGEADTQYFGPGTRLTVL.

The V call is TRBV4-3, the J call TRBJ2-3; perhaps TRBD1 as D (5 bases). Trimming took 0 bases from V and 1 from J, leaving 14 bases between them. Germline loops: CDR1 LGHNA, CDR2 YSLEER. CDR3 length equals 17 residues. The CDR3 DNA follows: TGCGCCAGCAGCCAAGATCAGGGTGGATACGGCACAGATACGCAGTATTTT. Translating it yields CASSQDQGGYGTDTQYF.

The genes are TRBV7-9 and TRBJ2-5; weak D call: TRBD2 (6 bases). V was trimmed by 5 bases and J by 5 bases, leaving 15 bases between them. The CDR3 extends over 14 amino acids. The germline CDR1 and CDR2 sequences are SEHNR and FQNEAQ (reference sequence). CDR3 DNA: TGTGCCAGCAGCCCCTTCCCGGAGGGGGAGACCCAGTACTTC. Amino acids: CASSPFPEGETQYF.

The chain couples TRBV12-5 to TRBJ2-2; D gene unclear. CDR1 is LGHNT, CDR2 FRNRAP, per germline. This CDR3 region has 15 residues. The V end was cut by 6 bases, the J end by 4 bases, with 15 bases between. The CDR3 spells CASGPGWARTGELFF. The CDR3 bases are TGTGCTAGTGGACCCGGGTGGGCCCGCACCGGGGAGCTGTTTTTT.

V gene TRBV4-2 combines with J gene TRBJ2-6; D is unclear. Germline V gene sequence: CDR1 LGHNA, CDR2 YNFKEQ. CDR3 length: 16 residues. V was shortened by 0 bases and J by 3 bases, with 9 bases between the two germline ends. The CDR3 loop reads CASSQENGLGANVLTF. The CDR3, as DNA: TGTGCCAGCAGCCAAGAGAACGGGCTTGGGGCCAACGTCCTGACTTTC.

This clone was seen a single time. The V call is TRBV11-3, the J call TRBJ2-1; 7 bases align to TRBD2. CDR3 size: 15 residues. Trimming removed 5 bases from V and 4 bases from J; junction bases left unmatched: 8. Per the germline V gene, CDR1 is SGHNT and CDR2 is YENEEA. This chain's CDR3 is CASSPTSTPYNEQFF. The CDR3 nucleotides read TGTGCCAGCAGCCCGACTAGCACCCCGTACAATGAGCAGTTCTTC. Full variable domain (remainder filled in from reference TRBV11-3 and TRBJ2-1): EAGVVQSPRYKIIEKKQPVAFWCNPISGHNTLYWYLQNLGQGPELLIRYENEEAVDDSQLPKDRFSAERLKGVDSTLKIQPAELGDSAVYLCASSPTSTPYNEQFFGPGTRLTVL.

The V gene is TRBV2, the J gene TRBJ2-1; the match to TRBD1 covers 10 bases. V gave up 10 bases and J gave up 5 bases; unmatched junction bases: 5. CDR1 is SNHLY and CDR2 is FYNNEI in the germline V gene. This CDR3 has 13 residues. The CDR3 DNA reads as TGTGCCACCCCCGGGACAGGGGACAATGAGCAGTTCTTC. Its protein is CATPGTGDNEQFF.

This clone was detected once. The genes are TRBV20-1 and TRBJ1-2, with D hard to call. The CDR3 spans 9 residues. Per germline, CDR1 DFQATT and CDR2 SNEGSKA (reference sequence). The V and J ends lost 4 bases and 3 bases respectively, with 0 bases between them. The CDR3 loop is CSANYGYTF. DNA of the CDR3: TGCAGTGCTAACTATGGCTACACCTTC.

The V gene is TRBV4-1, the J gene TRBJ2-7; D is uncertain. This CDR3 region has 14 residues. In germline, CDR1 is MGHRA, CDR2 YSYEKL. With 1 base removed from V and 2 bases from J, the gap between germline ends came to 9 bases. The CDR3 loop reads CASSQGVGPYEQYF. The CDR3 DNA is TGCGCCAGCAGCCAAGGGGTCGGACCCTACGAGCAGTACTTC.

V usage is TRBV27 and J usage is TRBJ1-1; D not resolved. The CDR3 is 15 amino acids. The V gene's germline CDR1 is MNHEY and CDR2 SMNVEV (reference sequence). V was trimmed by 3 bases and J by 2 bases, leaving 13 bases between them. The CDR3 DNA is TGTGCCAGCAGTTTTCTGGGGAGGCTAAACACTGAAGCTTTCTTT. The encoded protein is CASSFLGRLNTEAFF.

The V and J genes are TRBV27 and TRBJ2-5; possibly TRBD1 for D (6 bases). This CDR3 has 15 amino acids. Germline assignment: CDR1 MNHEY and CDR2 SMNVEV (reference sequence). V was cut by 6 bases and J by 2 bases, with 16 bases left in between. The CDR3 reads CASSRVRDTQETQYF. The CDR3 nucleotides read TGTGCCAGCAGCAGAGTCCGGGACACGCAAGAGACCCAGTACTTC.

J is TRBJ1-4 and V is TRBV7-2, with 7 bases identical to TRBD1. CDR3 length: 15 amino acids. Germline CDR1 and CDR2: SGHTA and FQGNSA. With 2 bases clipped from V and 0 bases from J, the junction kept 0 bases outside the gene matches. CDR3 sequence: CASSLQGATNEKLFF. The CDR3, as DNA: TGTGCCAGCAGCTTACAGGGGGCAACTAATGAAAAACTGTTTTTT.

The chain employs TRBV19 and TRBJ2-2, with D unresolved. V was clipped by 4 bases and J by 3 bases, with 12 bases between them. CDR3 length equals 15 residues. Germline CDR1 is LNHDA and CDR2 is SQIVND (reference sequence). The CDR3 here is CASSRAGPYTGELFF. CDR3 nucleotides: TGTGCCAGTAGTAGGGCCGGGCCCTACACCGGGGAGCTGTTTTTT.

V is TRBV27 and J is TRBJ2-1; D not certain. The V and J ends lost 5 bases and 3 bases respectively, with 8 bases between them. Germline CDR1 MNHEY, CDR2 SMNVEV (reference sequence). The length of the CDR3 is 13 residues. CDR3 amino acids: CASSQRDYNEQFF. The DNA of the CDR3 is TGTGCCAGCAGTCAAAGGGACTACAATGAGCAGTTCTTC.